This T cell receptor (beta chain) was identified in a study of blood T cells in healthy people across ages. Study-wide findings and caveats: Donors of long life had a larger count of naive CD4+ cells and greater diversity than aged donors. Strong correlation linked observed beta diversity and percent naive T cells.

Worth noting for this clonotype: As yet, its antigen is unknown.

The CDR3 loop spans 15 amino acids. Germline CDR1 is SGHAT and CDR2 is FQNNGV. The V end lost 5 bases, the J end lost 2 bases, and 13 bases lay between the germline ends. The authors ran a second PCR of about 6 to 12 cycles using a sample-barcoded 5' primer and a J-beta primer mix. Each CDR3 protein gets one entry after TCRdb re-called the 5' RACE reads with MiXCR. The repertoire consists of 1.5 million or so distinct CDR3 sequences, with 42% occurring once and the leading ten covering roughly 7.9%. The TCR was taken from a woman aged 18-29 years in good health. Sequencing was carried out using blood. The rearrangement joins TRBV11-2 to TRBJ2-4; D gene uncertain. This CDR3 reads CASSPPGAPKNIQYF. Written as DNA, the CDR3 is TGTGCCAGCAGCCCCCCAGGAGCGCCCAAAAACATTCAGTACTTC.